This TCR beta chain emerged from a study of patients and donors after allogeneic stem cell transplantation. CDR3 length: 13 residues. Between the trimmed V and J ends, which lost 7 bases and 7 bases, there was a span of 14 bases. CDR1 SGHTA and CDR2 FQGNSA come from the germline V gene. TCRdb re-called the RT-PCR reads with MiXCR, one entry per CDR3 protein. The sample lists roughly 940,000 distinct CDR3 sequences; under 20% were seen once. This clonotype showed up just a few times. The gene calls are TRBV7-2 and TRBJ2-1, with D possibly TRBD2 on 6 matching bases. The TCR sequence derives from a human donor who was either an allogeneic HSCT recipient or a stem cell or donor lymphocyte infusion donor (not recorded which). It is not recorded whose cells these are; they may come from a transplant donor. Sequenced material: blood, either unsorted or a sorted T cell fraction (not recorded which). In DNA, the CDR3 is TGTGCCAGCACCGCGGGACTCTTGAATGAGCAGTTCTTC. Protein: CASTAGLLNEQFF. The full variable domain, its missing parts supplied by reference TRBV7-2 and TRBJ2-1, is GAGVSQSPSNKVTEKGKDVELRCDPISGHTALYWYRQSLGQGLEFLIYFQGNSAPDKSGLPSDRFSAERTGGSVSTLTIQRTQQEDSAVYLCASTAGLLNEQFFGPGTRLTVL.